One and the same sample provided the 14 T cell receptor beta chains below, sequenced in a study of OX40 agonist ivuxolimab in advanced cancers. Repertoires were generated with immunoSEQ multiplex PCR, while TCRdb's copy carries only in-frame clones and drops some. The sample records about 79,000 clones, around 92% being singletons. The sample consisted of CD4+ or CD8+ T cells sorted from blood, taken in a trial of the OX40 agonist ivuxolimab. The receptors stem from an adult with an advanced solid tumor such as melanoma, head and neck, liver or kidney cancer.

Remarks on this clone: The junction differs from germline at one of its ends, possibly a read error. The rearrangement joins TRBV5-4 to TRBJ2-7; the D gene is possibly TRBD1 (5 bases). Per germline, CDR1 SGHNT and CDR2 YYREEE (reference sequence). This CDR3 has 12 residues. CDR3 DNA: TGTGCCAGCAGCGACCTCCAGGGCGCGGCGAACTTC. Translating it yields CASSDLQGAANF.

The gene calls are TRBV28 and TRBJ1-4, with 8 bases that match TRBD1. With V trimmed by 5 bases and J by 4 bases, 9 bases remained unmatched. The CDR3 has 16 residues. In germline, CDR1 is MDHEN, CDR2 SYDVKM. This CDR3 is CASSHHPQGGNEKLFF. The CDR3 bases are TGTGCCAGCAGTCACCACCCACAGGGGGGTAATGAAAAACTGTTTTTT. The variable domain in full, with the rest retrieved from reference TRBV28 and TRBJ1-4, is DVKVTQSSRYLVKRTGEKVFLECVQDMDHENMFWYRQDPGLGLRLIYFSYDVKMKEKGDIPEGYSVSREKKERFSLILESASTNQTSMYLCASSHHPQGGNEKLFFGSGTQLSVL.

The rearrangement joins TRBV27 to TRBJ1-5; D is possibly TRBD1 (6 bases). Germline V gives CDR1 MNHEY, CDR2 SMNVEV (reference sequence). The length of the CDR3 is 13 residues. V lost 2 bases to trimming and J lost 4 bases, with 6 bases between them. The CDR3 coding sequence is TGTGCCAGCAGTTTAAGGGGGAATCAGCCCCAGCATTTT. It encodes CASSLRGNQPQHF.

This chain joins TRBV2 and TRBJ2-5; the match to TRBD2 covers 8 bases. The J call is doubtful: the DNA matches TRBJ2-7 better. This CDR3 is built from 14 residues. Looked up from germline, CDR1 is SNHLY and CDR2 is FYNNEI. The CDR3 sequence is CAIAIGGASYEQYF. The CDR3 region has the DNA TGTGCCATAGCAATCGGGGGGGCGTCCTACGAGCAGTACTTC.

This chain links TRBV6-4 with TRBJ2-2, with no clear D. The CDR3 spans 15 residues. V lost 6 bases, J lost 2 bases, and 13 bases lay in between. Germline V CDR1 and CDR2: MRHNA, SNTAGT. The CDR3 loop reads CASSPTLVNTGELFF. DNA for the CDR3: TGTGCCAGCAGCCCGACACTCGTTAACACCGGGGAGCTGTTTTTT.

V is TRBV5-5 and J is TRBJ1-2; maybe TRBD1 (5 bases). Trimming left V 5 bases short and J 1 base short, with 9 bases between. Germline CDR1 reads SGHKS; CDR2 reads YYEKEE (reference sequence). This CDR3 region has 13 residues. CDR3 DNA: TGTGCCAGCAGTTTACAGGTTAACTATGGCTACACCTTC. Its translation is CASSLQVNYGYTF.

V gene TRBV6-4 combines with J gene TRBJ1-1; D is unresolved. The V gene lost 2 bases and the J gene lost 0 bases, with 13 bases spanning the gap. Germline CDR1 MRHNA, CDR2 SNTAGT. The CDR3 covers 16 residues. The CDR3 sequence is CASSDAPLGLNTEAFF. The CDR3 coding sequence is TGTGCCAGCAGTGACGCCCCTTTAGGGTTGAACACTGAAGCTTTCTTT.

The chain is built from TRBV5-1 and TRBJ1-1, with TRBD1 matching 9 bases. After removal of 4 bases from V and 5 bases from J, the junction contained 9 bases not matched to a gene. Germline-derived CDR1 and CDR2 are SGHRS and YFSETQ. The CDR3 has 15 residues. The CDR3 protein is CASSDPGQGLTEAFF. CDR3 nucleotides: TGCGCCAGCAGCGATCCGGGACAGGGTTTGACTGAAGCTTTCTTT. The entire variable domain, with the rest obtained from reference TRBV5-1 and TRBJ1-1, is as follows: KAGVTQTPRYLIKTRGQQVTLSCSPISGHRSVSWYQQTPGQGLQFLFEYFSETQRNKGNFPGRFSGRQFSNSRSEMNVSTLELGDSALYLCASSDPGQGLTEAFFGQGTRLTVV.

The J gene is TRBJ2-2, the V gene TRBV7-3; TRBD1 is a possible D gene (5 bases). Germline V gene lookup returns CDR1 SGHTA and CDR2 FQGTGA. The CDR3 extends over 13 amino acids. V shed 8 bases and J shed 4 bases, with 11 bases lying between them. The CDR3 sequence is CASASGITGELFF. The CDR3 nucleotides are TGTGCCAGCGCCTCAGGGATCACCGGGGAGCTGTTTTTT.

This clone was seen a single time. This chain connects TRBV5-6 to TRBJ2-1, with TRBD2 matching over 13 bases. J was trimmed by 1 base and V by 7 bases; bases with no gene match: 11. The CDR3 is 18 amino acids. Germline CDR1 is SGHDT and CDR2 is YYEEEE. The CDR3 region is CASRRRTSGRPSYNEQFF. Here the CDR3 DNA reads TGTGCCAGCCGGAGGCGGACTAGCGGGAGACCGTCCTACAATGAGCAGTTCTTC.

This rearrangement joins TRBV27 to TRBJ2-6; no definite D call. The CDR3 is made up of 17 amino acids. With 2 bases removed from V and 8 bases from J, the gap between germline ends came to 19 bases. CDR1 and CDR2 from the germline V gene are MNHEY and SMNVEV (reference sequence). The CDR3 region has the DNA TGTGCCAGCAGTTTACTGACTTTAGGGATCCTCCCCAACGTCCTGACTTTC. Amino acid sequence: CASSLLTLGILPNVLTF. The entire variable domain, with the rest obtained from reference TRBV27 and TRBJ2-6, is as follows: EAQVTQNPRYLITVTGKKLTVTCSQNMNHEYMSWYRQDPGLGLRQIYYSMNVEVTDKGDVPEGYKVSRKEKRNFPLILESPSPNQTSLYFCASSLLTLGILPNVLTFGAGSRLTVL.

The gene calls are TRBV5-5 and TRBJ2-7, with a tentative D call TRBD1 (6 bases). Germline loops: CDR1 SGHKS, CDR2 YYEKEE (reference sequence). With 4 bases removed from V and 2 bases from J, the gap between germline ends came to 16 bases. The CDR3 is 15 amino acids. For the CDR3, the DNA is TGTGCCAGCAGCCGACCAGGCAGGGGACCCTACGAGCAGTACTTC. This translates into CASSRPGRGPYEQYF.

The V call is TRBV5-1, the J call TRBJ1-2, with a weak D call TRBD1 (5 bases). The CDR3 sequence is 13 residues long. V lost 0 bases, J lost 8 bases, and 11 bases lay in between. Germline V CDR1 and CDR2: SGHRS, YFSETQ. This chain's CDR3 is CASSLGGVNGYTF. The CDR3 DNA is TGCGCCAGCAGCTTGGGAGGGGTAAACGGCTACACCTTC.

The chain carries TRBV20-1 and TRBJ1-1; the D is unclear. Germline V gives CDR1 DFQATT, CDR2 SNEGSKA (reference sequence). The CDR3 is made up of 11 amino acids. Trimming left V 3 bases short and J 8 bases short, with 10 bases between. The CDR3 here is CSASRTAEAFF. In DNA, the CDR3 is TGCAGTGCTAGTCGCACAGCCGAAGCTTTCTTT.